The clone carrying this TCR beta chain was counted between two and nine times. This sample was included in a study of OX40 agonist ivuxolimab in advanced cancers. Study information: Across the patients, intravenous ivuxolimab was delivered every 2 weeks at 0.01 to 10 mg/kg. With a range of about 23 to 90, age averaged roughly 60 years, and 75% to 90% were male.

Sequencing was performed with immunoSEQ multiplex PCR; in TCRdb, only in-frame clones are kept and a portion is missing. This sample has fewer than 80,000 clones, with roughly 87% found just once. The CDR3 length is 14 residues. Germline V gene lookup returns CDR1 MDHEN and CDR2 SYDVKM. V lost 5 bases to trimming and J lost 9 bases; unmatched junction nucleotides: 7. The source material was CD4+ or CD8+ T cells sorted from blood, sampled in a trial of the OX40 agonist ivuxolimab. The chain carries TRBV28 and TRBJ1-5; TRBD1 matches 10 bases. The sequence came from an adult with an advanced solid tumor such as melanoma, head and neck, liver or kidney cancer. DNA for the CDR3: TGTGCCAGCAGTCCCGGGACAGGGGTACGGCCCCAGCATTTT. Translated, it gives CASSPGTGVRPQHF. Complete variable domain (other parts from reference TRBV28 and TRBJ1-5): DVKVTQSSRYLVKRTGEKVFLECVQDMDHENMFWYRQDPGLGLRLIYFSYDVKMKEKGDIPEGYSVSREKKERFSLILESASTNQTSMYLCASSPGTGVRPQHFGDGTRLSIL.